This is a list of T cell receptor beta chains from one sample in a study of CD8 T cells in Susac syndrome. TCRdb re-derived calls from the immunoSEQ multiplex PCR reads in MiXCR, one entry per CDR3 protein. The data show under 150,000 distinct CDR3 sequences, 85% to 95% seen once. The specimen sequenced was CD8+ T cells from PBMCs. These receptors all stem from a human donor in good health. Both conserved end residues are part of each CDR3. The D gene is left open where the match is weak. A row's size may be missing; if present it is once, few, many or a size class.

cdr3_nt	cdr3_aa	d_call	j_call	v_call	clone_size
TGCAGTGCTAGGAACAGGGGCTCCTACGAGCAGTACTTC	CSARNRGSYEQYF	TRBD1	TRBJ2-7	TRBV20-1	.
TGCGCCAGCAGCCAAGAGGAATGGGAGACCCAGTACTTC	CASSQEEWETQYF	.	TRBJ2-5	TRBV4-1	.
TGTGCCAGCACCTGGGGTGGGTCCTCGACAGATACGCAGTATTTT	CASTWGGSSTDTQYF	.	TRBJ2-3	TRBV27	.
TGTGCCAGCAGTGGGGTTAGCACAGATACGCAGTATTTT	CASSGVSTDTQYF	.	TRBJ2-3	TRBV28	.
TGCGCCAGCGGATTGACTAGCGGATTACAAGAGACCCAGTACTTC	CASGLTSGLQETQYF	TRBD2	TRBJ2-5	TRBV4-1	.
TGTGCCAGCAGCCAAGATTTAGTTCCCCACGAGCAGTACTTC	CASSQDLVPHEQYF	.	TRBJ2-7	TRBV3-1	once
TGCAGTGCTAGATCCGGGTACTCGTGGCAGTTCTTC	CSARSGYSWQFF	.	TRBJ2-1	TRBV20-1	.
TGTGCCAGCAGCTTAGCCGGACAGGAGCACTATGGCTACACCTTC	CASSLAGQEHYGYTF	TRBD1	TRBJ1-2	TRBV7-2	.
TGCGCCAGCGGAGGGACAGGGGGCTTAGAGACCCAGTACTTC	CASGGTGGLETQYF	TRBD1	TRBJ2-5	TRBV4-3	.
TGCGCCAGCAGCTCCTGGACAGGGGGCGCGTACGAGCAGTACTTC	CASSSWTGGAYEQYF	TRBD1	TRBJ2-7	TRBV5-1	.
TGTGCCAGCAGTTTTCCCGGGACTAGCGGGAGGACCGAGCAGTACTTC	CASSFPGTSGRTEQYF	TRBD2	TRBJ2-7	TRBV12-3/TRBV12-4	.
TGTGCCAGCAGTTTGGGGGACAGGGCAAGCGAGCAGTACTTC	CASSLGDRASEQYF	TRBD1	TRBJ2-7	TRBV27	.
TGCGCCAGCAGCTTTGAGGGTGGAACTGAAGCTTTCTTT	CASSFEGGTEAFF	.	TRBJ1-1	TRBV5-1	few
TGTGCCACCAGCAGAGATTTACGGGAGCAGTACTTC	CATSRDLREQYF	.	TRBJ2-7	TRBV15	.
TGTGCCAGCAGTACGGACAGGAAGCTCCGGCCCCAGCATTTT	CASSTDRKLRPQHF	TRBD1	TRBJ1-5	TRBV27	.
TGTGCCAGCAGTTTCGGAGGGGACGAGCAGTACTTC	CASSFGGDEQYF	.	TRBJ2-7	TRBV28	.
TGTGCCTCTAGGGAGTACAATGAGCAGTTCTTC	CASREYNEQFF	.	TRBJ2-1	TRBV7-3	few
TGTGCCACCAGTGAAGAAGAGGGAACAGGGGGGAATTCTTTTGGCTACACCTTC	CATSEEEGTGGNSFGYTF	TRBD1	TRBJ1-2	TRBV24-1	.
TGTGCCACCAGCAGTGGACTAGCGGGTCTCAATGAGCAGTTCTTC	CATSSGLAGLNEQFF	TRBD2	TRBJ2-1	TRBV15	.
TGTGCCAGCAGTTTAGGGACAGGGAGGAACCAGCCCCAGCATTTT	CASSLGTGRNQPQHF	TRBD1	TRBJ1-5	TRBV27	few
TGTGCCAGCAGTTTATGGCCGGGAAGCTCCTACGAGCAGTACTTC	CASSLWPGSSYEQYF	.	TRBJ2-7	TRBV27	once
TGTGCCAGCAGTTTACCCCCGGGACTAGCGGAAGAGACCCAGTACTTC	CASSLPPGLAEETQYF	TRBD2	TRBJ2-5	TRBV28	.
TGTGCCAGCAGTCTCGGACAGGGGGGAACGACCCAGTACTTC	CASSLGQGGTTQYF	TRBD1	TRBJ2-5	TRBV28	.
TGCAGCGTTGAAGGAAACCGGGACAGGGGATACGAGCAGTACTTC	CSVEGNRDRGYEQYF	TRBD1	TRBJ2-7	TRBV29-1	.
TGTGCCACCAGCTCCCACCGGGACTACTACAATGAGCAGTTCTTC	CATSSHRDYYNEQFF	TRBD2	TRBJ2-1	TRBV15	.
TGTGCCAGCTCCTCCAAGGACAATGAGCAGTTCTTC	CASSSKDNEQFF	.	TRBJ2-1	TRBV27	.
TGTGCCTCGTCGGGCTACTCCTACGAGCAGTACTTC	CASSGYSYEQYF	.	TRBJ2-7	TRBV7-2	.
TGTGCCAGCAGCCAAACGGAGACCTACGAGCAGTACTTC	CASSQTETYEQYF	.	TRBJ2-7	TRBV3-1	.
TGTGCCAGCAGCCAAGAACGGGGCCCTCCTATCCCGCAGTACTTC	CASSQERGPPIPQYF	.	TRBJ2-7	TRBV3-1	.
TGTGCCAGCTCACCTCCCGGGACTAGTCTTGGCGAGCAGTACTTC	CASSPPGTSLGEQYF	TRBD2	TRBJ2-7	TRBV18	.
TGTGCCAGCAGCGTAGGAGGGAATGGGCCCGAGCAGTACTTC	CASSVGGNGPEQYF	.	TRBJ2-7	TRBV9	.
TGTGCCAGCAGTTTTGGGGAGGGCCTCTCTGGGGCCAACGTCCTGACTTTC	CASSFGEGLSGANVLTF	TRBD2	TRBJ2-6	TRBV27	.
TGTGCCAGTAGTTTGATGTCAAGAACCGAGCAGTACTTC	CASSLMSRTEQYF	.	TRBJ2-7	TRBV19	.
TGTGCCAGCAGCTTAGTGCGACTAGCGGGAGCAGATACGCAGTATTTT	CASSLVRLAGADTQYF	TRBD2	TRBJ2-3	TRBV11-1	.
TGTGCCAGCAGCCCGAGACTAGCGGGAAACCAAGAGACCCAGTACTTC	CASSPRLAGNQETQYF	TRBD2	TRBJ2-5	TRBV7-8	.
TGCGCCAGCAGCCAGGGACAGTCTGGCTCCTACGAGCAGTACTTC	CASSQGQSGSYEQYF	TRBD1	TRBJ2-7	TRBV4-1	.
TGTGCCAGCAGCCAAGACTGGCGGGAGATCAACGAGCAGTACTTC	CASSQDWREINEQYF	TRBD2	TRBJ2-7	TRBV14	.
TGCAGCGTACTTGGACAGGTTGACGGCTACACCTTC	CSVLGQVDGYTF	TRBD1	TRBJ1-2	TRBV29-1	.
TGCAGCGTCGAATCCGGTGAAGCTTTCTTT	CSVESGEAFF	.	TRBJ1-1	TRBV29-1	.
TGTGCCAGCAGTTCCAGCGGGAGAGGGGTCAATGAGCAGTTCTTC	CASSSSGRGVNEQFF	TRBD2	TRBJ2-1	TRBV12-3/TRBV12-4	.
TGTGCCAGCAGCACCTCTAGCGGGAGAGGAAATGAGCAGTTCTTC	CASSTSSGRGNEQFF	TRBD2	TRBJ2-1	TRBV7-9	.
TGCAGCGTTGAACAGACTGAAATTTTGCGGTACTTC	CSVEQTEILRYF	.	TRBJ2-7	TRBV29-1	.
TGTGCCAGCAGTTTCCTTGCGGGAGGGCCCGGCGGGGAGCTGTTTTTT	CASSFLAGGPGGELFF	TRBD2	TRBJ2-2	TRBV27	.
TGTGCCAGCAGCCCCCTGACTAGCGGGAGAACAGATACGCAGTATTTT	CASSPLTSGRTDTQYF	TRBD2	TRBJ2-3	TRBV6-2/TRBV6-3	.
TGTGCCAGCAGCCAAGATCCGTCGGATATTTGGAGCCCCTACAATGAGCAGTTCTTC	CASSQDPSDIWSPYNEQFF	.	TRBJ2-1	TRBV3-1	once
TGTGCCAGCAGTTTGACTAGCGGGAGAGGCAATGAGCAGTTCTTC	CASSLTSGRGNEQFF	TRBD2	TRBJ2-1	TRBV12-3/TRBV12-4	.
TGTGCCAGCAGCAAACACCGAGAGCAGTACTTC	CASSKHREQYF	.	TRBJ2-7	TRBV21-1	.
TGTGCCAGCAGTGGAGCAAGCTCCTACGAGCAGTACTTC	CASSGASSYEQYF	.	TRBJ2-7	TRBV2	.
TGTGCCAGCAGTGGGTCAGATACGCAGTATTTT	CASSGSDTQYF	.	TRBJ2-3	TRBV27	.
TGTGCCAGCAGCCAAGAGTGGGCGGGAAGCTACGAGCAGTACTTC	CASSQEWAGSYEQYF	.	TRBJ2-7	TRBV4-2	.
TGTGCCAGTAGGGGAGGACTAGCAGACAACCCTAAGGAGCAGTACTTC	CASRGGLADNPKEQYF	TRBD2	TRBJ2-7	TRBV19	.
TGTGCCAGCAGTTTGTATGGCAGCGAGCAGTACTTC	CASSLYGSEQYF	.	TRBJ2-7	TRBV28	.
TGTGCCAGCAGCCTTGGGACCTCCGGGGAGCTGTTTTTT	CASSLGTSGELFF	.	TRBJ2-2	TRBV7-9	.
TGCGCCAGCAGCCAAGATAACGGACCCACTGAAGCTTTCTTT	CASSQDNGPTEAFF	.	TRBJ1-1	TRBV4-3	once
TGTGCCAGCAGCCGCGGACGGAACAATCAGCCCCAGCATTTT	CASSRGRNNQPQHF	.	TRBJ1-5	TRBV13	once